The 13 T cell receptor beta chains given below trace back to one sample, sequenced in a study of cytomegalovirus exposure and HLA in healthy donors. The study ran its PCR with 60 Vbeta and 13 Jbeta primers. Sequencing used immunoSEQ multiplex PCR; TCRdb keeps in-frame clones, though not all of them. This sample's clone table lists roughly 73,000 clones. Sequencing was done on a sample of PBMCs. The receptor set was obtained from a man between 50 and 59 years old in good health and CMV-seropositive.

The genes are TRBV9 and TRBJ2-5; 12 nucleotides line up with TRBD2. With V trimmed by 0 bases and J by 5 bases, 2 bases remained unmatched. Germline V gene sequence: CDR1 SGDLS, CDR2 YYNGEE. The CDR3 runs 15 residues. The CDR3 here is CASSVGTSGVETQYF. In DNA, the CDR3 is TGTGCCAGCAGCGTAGGGACTAGCGGGGTTGAGACCCAGTACTTC.

The DNA of the CDR3 is TGCGCCAGCAGCCTACCAGACAGACCTCAAGCTTTCTTT. Its translation: CASSLPDRPQAFF. This sequence joins TRBV5-1 and TRBJ1-1; maybe TRBD1 (5 bases). Germline CDR1 and CDR2: SGHRS and YFSETQ. The CDR3 consists of 13 residues. Trimming shortened V by 4 bases and J by 9 bases, and 16 bases separated the two germline ends.

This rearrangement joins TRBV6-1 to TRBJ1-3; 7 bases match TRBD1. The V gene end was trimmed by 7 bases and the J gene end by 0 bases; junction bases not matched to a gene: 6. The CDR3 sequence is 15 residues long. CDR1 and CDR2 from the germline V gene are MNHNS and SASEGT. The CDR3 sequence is CASKDRPSSGNTIYF. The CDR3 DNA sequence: TGTGCCAGCAAGGACAGGCCGAGCTCTGGAAACACCATATATTTT.

The CDR3 here is CASSLVSQARGYGYTF. The CDR3 region has the DNA TGTGCCAGCAGCTTAGTATCCCAGGCCAGAGGGTATGGCTACACCTTC. V and J are TRBV7-8 and TRBJ1-2, with unresolved D. The CDR3 runs to 16 residues. Per germline, CDR1 SGHVS and CDR2 FQNEAQ. The V end was cut by 1 base, the J end by 5 bases, with 17 bases between.

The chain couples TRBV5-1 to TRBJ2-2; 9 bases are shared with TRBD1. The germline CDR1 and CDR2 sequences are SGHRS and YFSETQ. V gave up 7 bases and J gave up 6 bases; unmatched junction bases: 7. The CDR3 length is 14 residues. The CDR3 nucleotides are TGCGCCAGCGGTACAGGGGGCAGTGCCGGGGAGCTGTTTTTT. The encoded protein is CASGTGGSAGELFF. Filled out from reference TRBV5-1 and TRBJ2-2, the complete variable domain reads KAGVTQTPRYLIKTRGQQVTLSCSPISGHRSVSWYQQTPGQGLQFLFEYFSETQRNKGNFPGRFSGRQFSNSRSEMNVSTLELGDSALYLCASGTGGSAGELFFGEGSRLTVL.

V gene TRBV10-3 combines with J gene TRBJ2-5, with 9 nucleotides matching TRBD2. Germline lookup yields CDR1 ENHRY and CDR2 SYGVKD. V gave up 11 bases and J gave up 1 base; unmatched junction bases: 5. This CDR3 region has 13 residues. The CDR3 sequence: CAASGGPQETQYF. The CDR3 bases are TGTGCCGCCAGCGGGGGGCCCCAAGAGACCCAGTACTTC.

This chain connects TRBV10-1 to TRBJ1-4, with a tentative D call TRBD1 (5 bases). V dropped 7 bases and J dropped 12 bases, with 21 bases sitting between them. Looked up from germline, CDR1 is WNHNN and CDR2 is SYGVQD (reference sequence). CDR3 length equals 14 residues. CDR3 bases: TGCGCCAGCATTAAAGGGCAGGGAAGGTCGGAACTGTTTTTT. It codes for CASIKGQGRSELFF.

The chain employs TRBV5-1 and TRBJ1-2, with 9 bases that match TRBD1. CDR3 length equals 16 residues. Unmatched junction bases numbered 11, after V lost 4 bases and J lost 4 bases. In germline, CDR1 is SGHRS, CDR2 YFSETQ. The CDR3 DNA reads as TGCGCCAGCAGCCTTCCTCCAGGACAGGGGATCTATGGCTACACCTTC. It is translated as CASSLPPGQGIYGYTF.

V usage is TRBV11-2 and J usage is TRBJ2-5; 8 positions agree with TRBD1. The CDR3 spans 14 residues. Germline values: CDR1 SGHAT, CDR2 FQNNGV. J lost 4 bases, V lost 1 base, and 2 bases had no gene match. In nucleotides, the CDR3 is TGTGCCAGCAGCTTAGCAGGGGGCGGAGAGACCCAGTACTTC. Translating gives CASSLAGGGETQYF.

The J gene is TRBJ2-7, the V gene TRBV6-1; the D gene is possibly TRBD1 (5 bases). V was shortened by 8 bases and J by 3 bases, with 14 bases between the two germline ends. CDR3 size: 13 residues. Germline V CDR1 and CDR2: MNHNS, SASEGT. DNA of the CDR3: TGTGCCAGCGCTTGGGGCAGCCTCTACGAGCAGTACGTC. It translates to CASAWGSLYEQYV.

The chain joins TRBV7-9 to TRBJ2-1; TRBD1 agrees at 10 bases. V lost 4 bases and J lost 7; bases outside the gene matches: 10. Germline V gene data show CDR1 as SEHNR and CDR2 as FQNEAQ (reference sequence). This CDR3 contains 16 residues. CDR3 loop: CASSSPGTGERNEQFF. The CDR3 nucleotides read TGTGCCAGCAGCTCCCCCGGGACAGGGGAAAGGAATGAGCAGTTCTTC. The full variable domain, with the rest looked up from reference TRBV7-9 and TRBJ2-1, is DTGVSQNPRHKITKRGQNVTFRCDPISEHNRLYWYRQTLGQGPEFLTYFQNEAQLEKSRLLSDRFSAERPKGSFSTLEIQRTEQGDSAMYLCASSSPGTGERNEQFFGPGTRLTVL.

The CDR3 loop is CASRRGQGESYEQYF. CDR3 in DNA: TGTGCCAGCAGACGCGGACAGGGTGAATCCTACGAGCAGTACTTC. The J gene is TRBJ2-7, the V gene TRBV25-1; 8 bases align to TRBD1. V trimming: 6 bases; J trimming: 1 base; junction bases outside the gene matches: 8. Germline V gene sequence: CDR1 MGHDK, CDR2 SYGVNS. The CDR3 loop spans 15 amino acids.

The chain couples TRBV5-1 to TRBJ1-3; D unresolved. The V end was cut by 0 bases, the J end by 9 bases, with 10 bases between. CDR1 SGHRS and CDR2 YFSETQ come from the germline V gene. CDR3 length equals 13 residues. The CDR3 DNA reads TGCGCCAGCAGCTTGGCCGAGGGTGGCACCATATATTTT. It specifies CASSLAEGGTIYF.